One TCR beta chain is described in this entry. Its antigen is still unknown. CDR1 MDHEN and CDR2 SYDVKM come from the germline V gene. The CDR3 sequence is 16 residues long. J lost 3 bases, V lost 6 bases, and 14 bases had no gene match. TCR beta CDR3 amplification used RNA transcripts. An initial RT-PCR round employing HTBI primers preceded a second-round multiplex PCR. MiXCR, applied by TCRdb to the multiplex PCR reads, yields one record per CDR3 protein. This sample has 450,000 or so distinct CDR3 sequences, with under 15% found just once. Ophthalmopathy cases showed moderate-to-severe activity, scoring CAS ≥3 and NOSPECS ≥4, with duration under 3 months. Diagnoses were established from clinical symptoms, serum thyroxine, TRAb, thyroid ultrasound and orbital computed tomography. The data belong to a study of Graves' ophthalmopathy and Graves' hyperthyroidism. The study, taken as a whole, reports: Blood also contained most of the expanded thyroid clonotypes above 0.001 frequency. The model predicted progression of ophthalmopathy with a sensitivity of roughly 70%, and its specificity was under 75%.

The chain is built from TRBV28 and TRBJ2-7, with 7 bases fitting TRBD2. Sample: blood. This TCR derives from a woman in her 30s with Graves' ophthalmopathy. The CDR3 DNA reads as TGTGCCAGCAGCTCCCCCTCTTCGCGGGAGTTCTACGAGCAGTACTTC. It encodes CASSSPSSREFYEQYF. The full variable domain, completed using reference TRBV28 and TRBJ2-7, is DVKVTQSSRYLVKRTGEKVFLECVQDMDHENMFWYRQDPGLGLRLIYFSYDVKMKEKGDIPEGYSVSREKKERFSLILESASTNQTSMYLCASSSPSSREFYEQYFGPGTRLTVT.